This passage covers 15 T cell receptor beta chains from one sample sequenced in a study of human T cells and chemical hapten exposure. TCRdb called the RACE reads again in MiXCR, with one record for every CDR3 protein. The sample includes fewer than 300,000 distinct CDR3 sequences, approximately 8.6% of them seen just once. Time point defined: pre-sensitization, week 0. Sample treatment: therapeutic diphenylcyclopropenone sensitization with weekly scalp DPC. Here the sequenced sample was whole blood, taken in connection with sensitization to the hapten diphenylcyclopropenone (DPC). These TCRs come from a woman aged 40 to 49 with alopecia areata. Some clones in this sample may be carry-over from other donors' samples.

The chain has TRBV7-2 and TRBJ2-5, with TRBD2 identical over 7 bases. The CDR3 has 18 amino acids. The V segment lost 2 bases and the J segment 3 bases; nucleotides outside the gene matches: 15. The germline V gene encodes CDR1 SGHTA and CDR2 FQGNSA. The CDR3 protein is CASSLPGGTGLGEETQYF. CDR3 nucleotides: TGTGCCAGCAGCTTACCGGGGGGTACAGGACTAGGGGAAGAGACCCAGTACTTC.

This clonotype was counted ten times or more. This CDR3 reads CASSSGIWNTEAFF. The DNA of the CDR3 is TGTGCCAGCAGTTCCGGGATATGGAACACTGAAGCTTTCTTT. The V and J genes are TRBV28 and TRBJ1-1; the D is unclear. Trimming removed 4 bases from V and 1 base from J, with 10 bases in between. CDR3 length equals 14 residues. Germline lookup yields CDR1 MDHEN and CDR2 SYDVKM.

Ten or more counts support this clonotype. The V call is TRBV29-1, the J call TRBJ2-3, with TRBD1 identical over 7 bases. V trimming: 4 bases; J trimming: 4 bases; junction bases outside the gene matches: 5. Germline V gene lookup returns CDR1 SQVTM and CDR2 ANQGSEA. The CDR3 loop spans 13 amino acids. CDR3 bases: TGCAGCGTTGCAAGGGGGCCCGCAGATACGCAGTATTTT. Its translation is CSVARGPADTQYF.

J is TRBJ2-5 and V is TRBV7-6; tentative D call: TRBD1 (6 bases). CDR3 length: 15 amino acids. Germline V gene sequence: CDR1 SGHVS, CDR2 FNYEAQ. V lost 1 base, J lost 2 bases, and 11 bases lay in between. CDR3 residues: CASSLGAGQQETQYF. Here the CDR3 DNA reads TGTGCCAGCAGCTTAGGCGCTGGACAGCAAGAGACCCAGTACTTC.

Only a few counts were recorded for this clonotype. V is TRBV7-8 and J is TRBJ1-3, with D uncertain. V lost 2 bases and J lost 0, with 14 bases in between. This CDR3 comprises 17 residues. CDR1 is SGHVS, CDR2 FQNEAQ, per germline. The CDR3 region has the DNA TGTGCCAGCAGCTTACGCGACACACTCCTCTCTGGAAACACCATATATTTT. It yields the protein CASSLRDTLLSGNTIYF.

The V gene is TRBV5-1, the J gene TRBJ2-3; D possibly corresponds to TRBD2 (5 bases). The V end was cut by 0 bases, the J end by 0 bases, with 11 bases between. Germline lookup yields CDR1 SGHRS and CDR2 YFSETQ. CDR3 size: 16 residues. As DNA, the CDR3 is TGCGCCAGCAGCTTGGCCTTGACTACTAGCACAGATACGCAGTATTTT. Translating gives CASSLALTTSTDTQYF. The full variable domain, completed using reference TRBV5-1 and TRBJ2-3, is KAGVTQTPRYLIKTRGQQVTLSCSPISGHRSVSWYQQTPGQGLQFLFEYFSETQRNKGNFPGRFSGRQFSNSRSEMNVSTLELGDSALYLCASSLALTTSTDTQYFGPGTRLTVL.

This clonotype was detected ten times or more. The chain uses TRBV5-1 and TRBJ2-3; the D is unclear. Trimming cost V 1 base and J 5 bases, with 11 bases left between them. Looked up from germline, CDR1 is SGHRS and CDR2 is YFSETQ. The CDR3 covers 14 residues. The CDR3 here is CASSLNLPGDTQYF. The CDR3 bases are TGCGCCAGCAGCTTGAATTTGCCGGGAGATACGCAGTATTTT.

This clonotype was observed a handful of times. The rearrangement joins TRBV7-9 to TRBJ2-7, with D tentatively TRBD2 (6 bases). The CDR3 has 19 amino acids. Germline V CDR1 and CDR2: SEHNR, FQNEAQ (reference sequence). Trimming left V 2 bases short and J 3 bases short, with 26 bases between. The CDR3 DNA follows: TGTGCCAGCAGCTTACGTGGAGGGGCCGACTCATTCCTCGTCTACGAGCAGTACTTC. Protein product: CASSLRGGADSFLVYEQYF.

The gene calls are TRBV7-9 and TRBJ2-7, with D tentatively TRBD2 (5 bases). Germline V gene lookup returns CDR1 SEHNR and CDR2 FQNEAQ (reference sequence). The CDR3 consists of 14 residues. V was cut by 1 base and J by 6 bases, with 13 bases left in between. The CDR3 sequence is CASSLDQVRGEQYF. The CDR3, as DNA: TGTGCCAGCAGCTTAGACCAGGTCCGGGGCGAGCAGTACTTC.

CDR3 coding DNA: TGTGCCAGCTCACCACAACTTACCCGAGGGAGGTACGAGCAGTACTTC. It translates to CASSPQLTRGRYEQYF. The chain has TRBV18 and TRBJ2-7; TRBD2 might be the D (6 bases). This CDR3 is 16 amino acids long. CDR1 KGHSH and CDR2 LQKENI come from the germline V gene. V lost 1 base, J lost 4 bases, and 17 bases lay in between.

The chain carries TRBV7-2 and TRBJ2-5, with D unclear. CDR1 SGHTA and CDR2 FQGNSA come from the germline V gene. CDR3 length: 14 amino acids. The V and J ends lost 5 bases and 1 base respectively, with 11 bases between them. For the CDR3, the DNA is TGTGCCAGCAGCCCGATGGGATCCCAAGAGACCCAGTACTTC. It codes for CASSPMGSQETQYF.

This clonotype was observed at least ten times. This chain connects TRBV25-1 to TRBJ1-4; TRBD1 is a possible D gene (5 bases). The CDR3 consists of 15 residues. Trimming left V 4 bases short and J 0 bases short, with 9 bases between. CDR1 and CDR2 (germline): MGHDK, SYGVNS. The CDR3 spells CASSVQGATNEKLFF. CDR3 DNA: TGTGCCAGCAGTGTCCAGGGCGCAACTAATGAAAAACTGTTTTTT.

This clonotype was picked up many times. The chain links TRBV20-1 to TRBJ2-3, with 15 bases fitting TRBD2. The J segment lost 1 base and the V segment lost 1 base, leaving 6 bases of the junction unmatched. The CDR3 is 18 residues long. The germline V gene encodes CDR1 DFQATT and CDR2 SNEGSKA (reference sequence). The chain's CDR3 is CSARGGLAGGRGTDTQYF. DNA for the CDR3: TGCAGTGCTAGAGGGGGACTAGCGGGAGGAAGAGGCACAGATACGCAGTATTTT.

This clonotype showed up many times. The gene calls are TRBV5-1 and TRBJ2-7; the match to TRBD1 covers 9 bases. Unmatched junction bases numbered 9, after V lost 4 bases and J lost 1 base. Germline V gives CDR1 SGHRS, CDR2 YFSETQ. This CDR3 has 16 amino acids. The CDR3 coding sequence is TGCGCCAGCAGCGGACTGCCCGGGACAGGGTCCTACGAGCAGTACTTC. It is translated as CASSGLPGTGSYEQYF.

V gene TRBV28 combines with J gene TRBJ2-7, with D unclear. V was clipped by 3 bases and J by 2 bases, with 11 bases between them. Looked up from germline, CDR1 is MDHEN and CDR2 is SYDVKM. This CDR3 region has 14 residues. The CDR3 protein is CASSFPSLPYEQYF. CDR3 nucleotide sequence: TGTGCCAGCAGTTTTCCCAGTCTTCCCTACGAGCAGTACTTC.